Listed below are T cell receptor beta chains from one sample, sequenced in a study of blood T cell repertoires in COVID-19. TCRdb's copy holds only in-frame clones and misses some; the assay was immunoSEQ multiplex PCR. The sample yields under 300,000 clones, around 81% seen once. The specimen sequenced was peripheral blood. The receptors come from a man in his thirties or forties who had recovered from COVID-19. CDR3s include the opening cysteine and the closing phenylalanine or tryptophan. D genes are given only for firm matches. For some rows the clone size is stated as once, few or many, or as a class when expanded; others skip it.

size: .
J: TRBJ1-1
D: .
V: TRBV6-1
DNA: TGTGCCAGCAGTGAAGTGGTATATAGGAGTAGAGACACTGAAGCTTTCTTT
CDR3: CASSEVVYRSRDTEAFF

size: few
J: TRBJ1-1
D: .
V: TRBV28
DNA: TGTGCCAGCAGTCGCCTCAACAATGAGGGTGAAGCTTTCTTT
CDR3: CASSRLNNEGEAFF

size: .
J: TRBJ1-1
D: .
V: TRBV11-1
DNA: TGTGCCAGCAGCTTTGGCGGCGACACTGAAGCTTTCTTT
CDR3: CASSFGGDTEAFF

size: .
J: TRBJ1-1
D: .
V: TRBV6-5
DNA: TGTGCCAGCAGTTACTCGAATCCCAGGAACACTGAAGCTTTCTTT
CDR3: CASSYSNPRNTEAFF

size: .
J: TRBJ1-2
D: .
V: TRBV9
DNA: TGTGCCAGCCGTGGGGAGAGCTACACCTTC
CDR3: CASRGESYTF

size: .
J: TRBJ1-2
D: .
V: TRBV2
DNA: TGTGCCAGCAGGGACCTCGGGACAAGGAACTATGGCTACACCTTC
CDR3: CASRDLGTRNYGYTF

size: many
J: TRBJ2-3
D: .
V: TRBV4-1
DNA: TGCGCCAGCAGCCAAGTGTGGGGGGTCCCCACAGATACGCAGTATTTT
CDR3: CASSQVWGVPTDTQYF

size: .
J: TRBJ2-5
D: .
V: TRBV28
DNA: TGTGCCACCAGACCAGAAGAGGTTGAGACCCAGTACTTC
CDR3: CATRPEEVETQYF

size: .
J: TRBJ1-5
D: TRBD1
V: TRBV9
DNA: TGTGCCAGCACCGTATATGGACAGGAAGGTCAGCCCCAGCATTTT
CDR3: CASTVYGQEGQPQHF

size: .
J: TRBJ2-7
D: TRBD1
V: TRBV14
DNA: TGTGCCAGCAGCCACCCCGGGACAGAGAAAGCCTACGAGCAGTACTTC
CDR3: CASSHPGTEKAYEQYF

size: .
J: TRBJ2-3
D: .
V: TRBV18
DNA: TGTGCCAGCTCGCCACGGCCCTCAGATACGCAGTATTTT
CDR3: CASSPRPSDTQYF

size: once
J: TRBJ1-1
D: TRBD1
V: TRBV3-1/TRBV3-2
DNA: TGTGCCAGCAGCCAAGATTTAGTCGGCAGGGGGGCTTTCTTT
CDR3: CASSQDLVGRGAFF

size: .
J: TRBJ1-4
D: .
V: TRBV3-1/TRBV3-2
DNA: TGTGCCAGCAGCCAATCAGGGATAGGAGAAAAACTGTTTTTT
CDR3: CASSQSGIGEKLFF

size: few
J: TRBJ1-1
D: .
V: TRBV6-5
DNA: TGTGCCAGCAGACTACGGACAGACTCTGAAGCTTTCTTT
CDR3: CASRLRTDSEAFF

size: .
J: TRBJ1-2
D: .
V: TRBV19
DNA: TGTGCCAGTAGTCCCCAGGGAGGTGGCTACACCTTC
CDR3: CASSPQGGGYTF

size: .
J: TRBJ1-5
D: .
V: TRBV11-2
DNA: TGTGCCAGCAGCCCAGGGTCCCCAGGGCGCAATCAGCCCCAGCATTTT
CDR3: CASSPGSPGRNQPQHF

size: once
J: TRBJ2-3
D: .
V: TRBV5-5
DNA: TGTGCCAGCAGCTTTCCTGGCACAGATACGCAGTATTTT
CDR3: CASSFPGTDTQYF

size: .
J: TRBJ1-2
D: TRBD1
V: TRBV5-1
DNA: TGCGCCAGCAGCTTGGAGGGACAGGGGGCCTATGGCTACACCTTC
CDR3: CASSLEGQGAYGYTF

size: .
J: TRBJ1-6
D: TRBD1
V: TRBV28
DNA: TGTGCCAGCAGTTTAGGAAACGCCGGGACAGGGAATTCACCCCTCCACTTT
CDR3: CASSLGNAGTGNSPLHF

size: once
J: TRBJ1-2
D: .
V: TRBV7-6
DNA: TGTGCCAGCAGCCGAACAAATGGCTACACCTTC
CDR3: CASSRTNGYTF

size: .
J: TRBJ2-1
D: .
V: TRBV9
DNA: TGTGCCAGCAGCGTAGTTGCAAACAGAGGGAACAATGAGCAGTTCTTC
CDR3: CASSVVANRGNNEQFF

size: .
J: TRBJ1-4
D: .
V: TRBV19
DNA: TGTGCCAGTAGTAGGAGGGATGACGAAAAACTGTTTTTT
CDR3: CASSRRDDEKLFF

size: .
J: TRBJ2-3
D: .
V: TRBV12-3/TRBV12-4
DNA: TGTGCCACCGGGTTGAGAACAGATACGCAGTATTTT
CDR3: CATGLRTDTQYF

size: .
J: TRBJ2-2
D: TRBD2
V: TRBV6-4
DNA: TGTGCCAGCAGTGAGGGGGGGACCGGGGAGCTGTTTTTT
CDR3: CASSEGGTGELFF

size: .
J: TRBJ1-2
D: .
V: TRBV21-1
DNA: TGTGCCAGCAGCAAATTTGACGGGGGGTTCTCGGGACAACCTCAACGTCCGATTTATGGCTACACCTTC
CDR3: CASSKFDGGFSGQPQRPIYGYTF

size: .
J: TRBJ1-5
D: TRBD1
V: TRBV27
DNA: TGTGCCAGCAGTTCGACAGGGGGAAGCAATCAGCCCCAGCATTTT
CDR3: CASSSTGGSNQPQHF

size: .
J: TRBJ2-2
D: .
V: TRBV7-8
DNA: TGTGCCAGCAGCTTTCGCGCCGGGGAGCTGTTTTTT
CDR3: CASSFRAGELFF

size: .
J: TRBJ2-5
D: .
V: TRBV9
DNA: TGTGCCAGCACGCCGGGGATCAAACAAGAGACCCAGTACTTC
CDR3: CASTPGIKQETQYF

size: .
J: TRBJ1-2
D: TRBD1
V: TRBV2
DNA: TGTGCCAGCAGCGCTACCGGGACAGGGACGACCTATGGCTACACCTTC
CDR3: CASSATGTGTTYGYTF

size: .
J: TRBJ1-1
D: .
V: TRBV9
DNA: TGTGCCAGCAGCGTGGCAGACTCTCCTAGTCTGAACACTGAAGCTTTCTTT
CDR3: CASSVADSPSLNTEAFF

size: .
J: TRBJ2-5
D: TRBD1
V: TRBV7-2
DNA: TGTGCCAGCAGCGTTAGACAGGGGAAAGAGACCCAGTACTTC
CDR3: CASSVRQGKETQYF

size: few
J: TRBJ2-2
D: .
V: TRBV5-8
DNA: TGTGCCAGCCCAGGGGGGGAGCTGTTTTTT
CDR3: CASPGGELFF

size: .
J: TRBJ1-1
D: TRBD1
V: TRBV6-2/TRBV6-3
DNA: TGTGCCAGCAGTGACAGGGGACATAACACTGAAGCTTTCTTT
CDR3: CASSDRGHNTEAFF

size: .
J: TRBJ1-2
D: TRBD1
V: TRBV6-5
DNA: TGTGCCACTACAGGGGTAATTAACTATGGCTACACCTTC
CDR3: CATTGVINYGYTF

size: .
J: TRBJ2-3
D: TRBD2
V: TRBV4-1
DNA: TGCGCCAGCAGCTCGGGACTATACACAGATACGCAGTATTTT
CDR3: CASSSGLYTDTQYF

size: .
J: TRBJ2-5
D: TRBD2
V: TRBV4-1
DNA: TGCGCCAGCAGTTGGACTAGCGGGGGGACCTACCAAGAGACCCAGTACTTC
CDR3: CASSWTSGGTYQETQYF

size: .
J: TRBJ2-7
D: .
V: TRBV27
DNA: TGTGCCAGCAGTTTATCGCCCCTCCTCGCCCGGAGTAGCTCCTACGAGCAGTACTTC
CDR3: CASSLSPLLARSSSYEQYF

size: .
J: TRBJ2-3
D: TRBD2
V: TRBV10-3
DNA: TGTGCCATCGAAAGCGGGGACACAGATACGCAGTATTTT
CDR3: CAIESGDTDTQYF

size: .
J: TRBJ1-6
D: .
V: TRBV18
DNA: TGTGCCAGCTCACCGGGGGGGGAGGACAATTCACCCCTCCACTTT
CDR3: CASSPGGEDNSPLHF

size: once
J: TRBJ2-3
D: .
V: TRBV27
DNA: TGTGCCAGCAGTTTCTACGACAGCCTAGGCACAGATACGCAGTATTTT
CDR3: CASSFYDSLGTDTQYF

size: .
J: TRBJ2-5
D: .
V: TRBV6-5
DNA: TGTGCCAGCAGCCGGACAGATGAGACGGAGACCCAGTACTTC
CDR3: CASSRTDETETQYF

size: .
J: TRBJ1-2
D: .
V: TRBV6-1
DNA: TGTGCCAGCAGTGAGGGGACCCAGGGGTTTAGCTACACCTTC
CDR3: CASSEGTQGFSYTF

size: .
J: TRBJ2-5
D: .
V: TRBV28
DNA: TGTGCCAGCATCGGTGGGGGGGCGGGTGAGACCCAGTACTTC
CDR3: CASIGGGAGETQYF

size: .
J: TRBJ1-2
D: .
V: TRBV12-3/TRBV12-4
DNA: TGTGCCAGCAGCCTACAGGAGAACTATGGCTACACCTTC
CDR3: CASSLQENYGYTF

size: .
J: TRBJ2-5
D: .
V: TRBV15
DNA: TGTGCCACCAGCAGAGGGGACAACCAAGAGACCCAGTACTTC
CDR3: CATSRGDNQETQYF

size: .
J: TRBJ2-3
D: .
V: TRBV5-1
DNA: TGCGCCAGCACCCGGGGGGCGGTCGGTTCATCGGATACGCAGTATTTT
CDR3: CASTRGAVGSSDTQYF